This T cell receptor (beta chain) was obtained from a study of cytomegalovirus exposure and HLA in healthy donors. This clone was counted a few times. PCR amplification relied on 60 Vbeta primers (plus 13 Jbeta primers). Sequencing used immunoSEQ multiplex PCR; TCRdb keeps in-frame clones, though not all of them. The table shows approximately 150,000 clones, with 70% to 85% occurring only once. Germline V gene data show CDR1 as SNHLY and CDR2 as FYNNEI. The CDR3 consists of 16 residues. After removal of 2 bases from V and 8 bases from J, the junction contained 9 bases not matched to a gene. The sample comprised PBMCs. This chain uses TRBV2 with TRBJ2-1; 10 bases are shared with TRBD2. The sequence was collected from a human donor in good health. CDR3 DNA: TGTGCCAGCAGTGAACAGCGGGAGGGTAGGGTGCATGAGCAGTTCTTC. This gives the protein CASSEQREGRVHEQFF.